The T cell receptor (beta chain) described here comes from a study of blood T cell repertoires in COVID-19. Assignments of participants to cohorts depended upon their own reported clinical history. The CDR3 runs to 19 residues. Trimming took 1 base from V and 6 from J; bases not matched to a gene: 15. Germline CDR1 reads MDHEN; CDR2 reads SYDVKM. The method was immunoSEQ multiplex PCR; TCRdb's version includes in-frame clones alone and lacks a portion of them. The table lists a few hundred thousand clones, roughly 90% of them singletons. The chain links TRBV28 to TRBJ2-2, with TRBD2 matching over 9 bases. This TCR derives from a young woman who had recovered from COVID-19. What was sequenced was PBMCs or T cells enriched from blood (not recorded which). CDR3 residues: CASSLYFPSGKRGAGELFF. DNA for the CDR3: TGTGCCAGCAGTTTATACTTTCCTAGCGGGAAACGTGGGGCCGGGGAGCTGTTTTTT.